A selection of T cell receptor beta chains follows, all from one sample in a study of blood T cells in healthy people across ages. TCRdb used MiXCR to reprocess the 5' RACE reads, holding one entry per CDR3 protein. The table lists around 700,000 distinct CDR3 sequences, 20% to 25% of them singletons. This sample also belongs to another study, concerning T cells of mothers and their children.

The sample taken for sequencing was blood. The source of these receptors is a boy aged 10-17 years in good health. Each CDR3 is given with its conserved first and last residue.

V	J	CDR3
TRBV19	.	CAGAWGQGYSYEQYF
TRBV20-1	TRBJ2-1	CSASQDGSRSYNEQFF
TRBV4-1	TRBJ2-2	CASSQETPSGTGSGELFF
TRBV15	TRBJ1-1	CATSRGTTGRANTEAFF
TRBV3-1	TRBJ2-4	CASSQATLLRQNIQYF
TRBV9	TRBJ2-3	CASSAGSSTDTQYF
TRBV7-8	TRBJ2-7	CASSYTPQGNSYEQYF
TRBV7-8	TRBJ2-7	CASSLVGGRDGAYEQYF
TRBV7-9	TRBJ2-2	CASSGRASGVWYTGELFF
TRBV6-6	TRBJ2-3	CASSYPAGASDTQYF
TRBV2	TRBJ2-1	CASRTSGNEQFF
TRBV3-1	TRBJ2-4	CASSQDRGAGGNIQYF
TRBV3-1	TRBJ1-5	CANSFGQAVSNQPQHF
TRBV4-2	.	CASSQEGGEQYF
TRBV2	TRBJ1-2	CASSEGDRFYGYTF
TRBV14	TRBJ1-3	CASSQEERFGFSGNTIYF
TRBV29-1	TRBJ2-1	CSVEVGGPGTAKNWEQFF
TRBV4-2	TRBJ2-3	CASSQETTSRTDTQYF
TRBV5-1	TRBJ1-2	CASSLARGRGKLGSNYGYTF
TRBV19	TRBJ2-7	CASANRDRGPYEQYF
TRBV5-1	TRBJ1-6	CASSLEQQGDNSPLHF
TRBV5-1	TRBJ2-5	CASSFRAVQETQYF
TRBV5-1	TRBJ2-1	CASSPQGLRAYNEQFF
TRBV20-1	TRBJ2-5	CSANPGQGRDGQYF
TRBV7-2	TRBJ2-7	CASSLGLQPTYEQYF
TRBV6-6	.	CASSLLDRAYEQYF
TRBV29-1	TRBJ2-6	CSVAPHLGTGLSGANVLTF
TRBV5-1	TRBJ2-1	CASSLNRDRGYNEQFF
TRBV10-3	.	CAISPPGAIDEQFF
TRBV5-6	TRBJ2-5	CASSLIPGSQETQYF
TRBV12-3/TRBV12-4	TRBJ1-2	CASSRDRYYGYTF
TRBV20-1	TRBJ2-5	CSATIQETQYF
TRBV9	TRBJ2-5	CASSERQGIGETQYF
TRBV29-1	TRBJ1-1	CSAGGQMNTEAFF
TRBV29-1	TRBJ1-1	CSVYRQTMNTEAFF
TRBV12-5	TRBJ2-3	CASGSVGERDTQYF
TRBV4-2	TRBJ2-7	CASSPVVAGVGVEQYF
TRBV6-5	TRBJ2-5	CASGTGRVLETQYF
TRBV5-1	.	CASSLYQGSSYEQYF
TRBV3-1	TRBJ2-5	CASSQEWDQYF
TRBV6-6	TRBJ2-1	CASSASHNEQFF
TRBV6-5	TRBJ1-6	CASRSLGNSPLHF
TRBV7-9	TRBJ2-3	CASSALAGIRDTQYF
TRBV7-6	TRBJ2-3	CASSPGNRARDTQYF
TRBV12-3/TRBV12-4	TRBJ1-1	CASNRGQGNTEAFF